This TCR beta chain was observed in a study of T cells and Merkel cell carcinoma outcomes. Study-level results: Reportedly, T-cell repertoire with density predicts Merkel cell carcinoma outcomes.

The method was immunoSEQ multiplex PCR; TCRdb's version includes in-frame clones alone and lacks a portion of them. The top ten clones hold roughly 10% of a sample with 15,000 to 16,000 clones, around 81% of them seen once. In this sample, this clone turned up once. Its antigen is not known. CDR3 length equals 11 residues. V lost 7 bases and J lost 8, with 10 bases in between. Germline V gives CDR1 MNHNS, CDR2 SASEGT. The gene calls are TRBV6-1 and TRBJ2-3; D unclear. Material: tumor tissue from Merkel cell carcinoma. The origin of this receptor is a human donor with Merkel cell carcinoma. Here the CDR3 reads CASIDWGTQYF. Here the CDR3 DNA reads TGTGCCAGCATTGACTGGGGTACGCAGTATTTT.